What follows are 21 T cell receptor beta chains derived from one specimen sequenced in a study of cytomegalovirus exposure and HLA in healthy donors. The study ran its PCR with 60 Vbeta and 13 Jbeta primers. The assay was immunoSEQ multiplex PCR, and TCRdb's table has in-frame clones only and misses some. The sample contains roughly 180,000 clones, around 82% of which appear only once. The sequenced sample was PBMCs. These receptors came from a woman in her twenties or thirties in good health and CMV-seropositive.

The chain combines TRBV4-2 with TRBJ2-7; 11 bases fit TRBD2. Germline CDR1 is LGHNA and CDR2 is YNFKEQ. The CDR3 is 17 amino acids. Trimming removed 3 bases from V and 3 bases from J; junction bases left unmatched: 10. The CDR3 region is CASSHLAGGPPIYEQYF. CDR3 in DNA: TGTGCCAGCAGCCACCTAGCGGGGGGCCCCCCAATCTACGAGCAGTACTTC.

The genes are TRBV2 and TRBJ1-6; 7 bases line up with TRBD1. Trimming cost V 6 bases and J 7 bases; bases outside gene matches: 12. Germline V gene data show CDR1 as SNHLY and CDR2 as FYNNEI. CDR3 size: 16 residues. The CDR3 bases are TGTGCCAGCAGCGCCTCACAGGGGAACAGGAATTCACCCCTCCACTTT. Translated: CASSASQGNRNSPLHF. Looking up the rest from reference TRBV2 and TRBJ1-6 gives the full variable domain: EPEVTQTPSHQVTQMGQEVILRCVPISNHLYFYWYRQILGQKVEFLVSFYNNEISEKSEIFDDQFSVERPDGSNFTLKIRSTKLEDSAMYFCASSASQGNRNSPLHFGNGTRLTVT.

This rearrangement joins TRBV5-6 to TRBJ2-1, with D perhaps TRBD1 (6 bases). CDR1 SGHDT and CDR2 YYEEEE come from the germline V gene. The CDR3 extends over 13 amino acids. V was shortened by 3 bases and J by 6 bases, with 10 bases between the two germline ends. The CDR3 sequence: CASSSGQSNEQFF. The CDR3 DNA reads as TGTGCCAGCAGCTCCGGACAGTCCAATGAGCAGTTCTTC. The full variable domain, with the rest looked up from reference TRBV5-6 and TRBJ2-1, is DAGVTQSPTHLIKTRGQQVTLRCSPKSGHDTVSWYQQALGQGPQFIFQYYEEEERQRGNFPDRFSGHQFPNYSSELNVNALLLGDSALYLCASSSGQSNEQFFGPGTRLTVL.

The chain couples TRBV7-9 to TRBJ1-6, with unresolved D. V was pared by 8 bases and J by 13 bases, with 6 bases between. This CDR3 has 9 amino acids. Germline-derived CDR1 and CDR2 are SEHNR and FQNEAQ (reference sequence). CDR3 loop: CASPSPLHF. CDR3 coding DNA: TGTGCCAGCCCTTCTCCCCTCCACTTT.

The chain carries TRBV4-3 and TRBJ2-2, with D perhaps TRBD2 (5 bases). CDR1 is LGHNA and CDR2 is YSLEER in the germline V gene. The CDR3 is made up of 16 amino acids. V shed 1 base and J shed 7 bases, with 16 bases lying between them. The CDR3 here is CASSQVEGRRVGELFF. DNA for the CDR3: TGCGCCAGCAGCCAAGTCGAGGGAAGGCGAGTCGGGGAGCTGTTTTTT.

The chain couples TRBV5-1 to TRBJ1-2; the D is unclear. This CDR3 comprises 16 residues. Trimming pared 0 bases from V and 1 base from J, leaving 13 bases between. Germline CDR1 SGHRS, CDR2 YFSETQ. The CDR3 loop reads CASSLVRLGLNYGYTF. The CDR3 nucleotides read TGCGCCAGCAGCTTGGTTCGTCTAGGACTTAACTATGGCTACACCTTC.

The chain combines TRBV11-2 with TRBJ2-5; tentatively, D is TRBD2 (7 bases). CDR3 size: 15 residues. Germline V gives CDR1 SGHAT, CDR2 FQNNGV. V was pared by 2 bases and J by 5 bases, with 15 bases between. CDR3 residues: CASSLWGGQEETQYF. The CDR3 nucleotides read TGTGCCAGCAGCTTATGGGGGGGCCAGGAGGAGACCCAGTACTTC.

CDR3 in amino acids: CASSLSLGASGGQETQYF. As DNA, the CDR3 is TGTGCCAGCAGTTTATCCCTCGGGGCTAGCGGGGGTCAAGAGACCCAGTACTTC. V usage is TRBV28 and J usage is TRBJ2-5; 10 bases fit TRBD2. Per the germline V gene, CDR1 is MDHEN and CDR2 is SYDVKM. With V trimmed by 1 base and J by 2 bases, 10 bases remained unmatched. CDR3 length equals 18 residues.

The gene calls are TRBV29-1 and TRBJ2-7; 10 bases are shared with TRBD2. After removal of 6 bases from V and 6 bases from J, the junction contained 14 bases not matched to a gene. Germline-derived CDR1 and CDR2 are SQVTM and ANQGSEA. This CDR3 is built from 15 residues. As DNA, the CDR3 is TGCAGCGTCCAGAAACCAGCGGGGGGGCCTCTCGAGCAGTACTTC. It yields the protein CSVQKPAGGPLEQYF.

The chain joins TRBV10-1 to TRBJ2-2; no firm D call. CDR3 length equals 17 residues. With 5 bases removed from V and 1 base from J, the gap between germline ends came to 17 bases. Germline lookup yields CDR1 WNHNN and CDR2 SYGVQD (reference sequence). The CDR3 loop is CASSPGDRPGNTGELFF. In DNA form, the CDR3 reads TGCGCCAGCAGTCCAGGTGACCGGCCTGGGAACACCGGGGAGCTGTTTTTT.

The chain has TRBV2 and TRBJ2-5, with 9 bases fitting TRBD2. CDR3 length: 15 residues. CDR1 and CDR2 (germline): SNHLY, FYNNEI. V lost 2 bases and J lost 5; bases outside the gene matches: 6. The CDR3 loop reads CASSESRGGSETQYF. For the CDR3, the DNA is TGTGCCAGCAGTGAATCGCGGGGGGGCAGTGAGACCCAGTACTTC. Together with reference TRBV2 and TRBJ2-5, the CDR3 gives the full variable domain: EPEVTQTPSHQVTQMGQEVILRCVPISNHLYFYWYRQILGQKVEFLVSFYNNEISEKSEIFDDQFSVERPDGSNFTLKIRSTKLEDSAMYFCASSESRGGSETQYFGPGTRLLVL.

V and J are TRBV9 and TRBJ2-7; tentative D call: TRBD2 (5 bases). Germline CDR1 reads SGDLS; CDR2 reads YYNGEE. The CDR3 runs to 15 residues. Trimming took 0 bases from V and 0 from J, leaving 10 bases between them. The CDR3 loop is CASSVGRGTSYEQYF. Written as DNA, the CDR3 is TGTGCCAGCAGCGTAGGTCGGGGAACCTCCTACGAGCAGTACTTC.

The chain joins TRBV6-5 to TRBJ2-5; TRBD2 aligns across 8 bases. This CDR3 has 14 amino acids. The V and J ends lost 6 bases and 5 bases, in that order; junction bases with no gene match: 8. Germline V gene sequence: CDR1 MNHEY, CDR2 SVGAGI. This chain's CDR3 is CASSLGGAWETQYF. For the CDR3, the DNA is TGTGCCAGCAGCCTCGGGGGGGCATGGGAGACCCAGTACTTC.

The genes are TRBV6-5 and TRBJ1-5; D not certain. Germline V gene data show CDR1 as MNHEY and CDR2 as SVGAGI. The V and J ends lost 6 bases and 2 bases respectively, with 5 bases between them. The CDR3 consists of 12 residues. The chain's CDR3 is CASREGNQPQHF. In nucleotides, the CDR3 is TGTGCCAGCAGGGAGGGCAATCAGCCCCAGCATTTT.

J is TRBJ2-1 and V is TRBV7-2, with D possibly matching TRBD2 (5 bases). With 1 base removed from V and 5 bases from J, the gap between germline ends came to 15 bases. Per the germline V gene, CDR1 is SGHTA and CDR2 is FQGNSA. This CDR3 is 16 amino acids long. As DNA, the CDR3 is TGTGCCAGCAGCTTAGGAGGGATCGGAGTTAACAATGAGCAGTTCTTC. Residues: CASSLGGIGVNNEQFF.

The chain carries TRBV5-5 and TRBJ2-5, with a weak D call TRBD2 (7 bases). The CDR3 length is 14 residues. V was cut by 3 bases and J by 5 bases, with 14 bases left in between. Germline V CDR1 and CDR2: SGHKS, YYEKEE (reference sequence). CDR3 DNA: TGTGCCAGCAGCTCGTCGGGGGGCCGGGAGACCCAGTACTTC. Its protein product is CASSSSGGRETQYF.

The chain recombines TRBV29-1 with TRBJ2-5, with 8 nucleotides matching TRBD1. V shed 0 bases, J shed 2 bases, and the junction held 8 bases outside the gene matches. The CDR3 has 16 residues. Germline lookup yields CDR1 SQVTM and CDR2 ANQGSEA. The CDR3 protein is CSVEDFTDRGQETQYF. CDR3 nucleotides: TGCAGCGTTGAAGATTTTACAGACAGGGGACAAGAGACCCAGTACTTC.

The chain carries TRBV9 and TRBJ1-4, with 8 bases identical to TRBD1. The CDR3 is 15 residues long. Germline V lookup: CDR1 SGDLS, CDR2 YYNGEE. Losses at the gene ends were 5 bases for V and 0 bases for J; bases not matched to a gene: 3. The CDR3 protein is CASSDRGATNEKLFF. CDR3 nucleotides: TGTGCCAGCAGTGACAGGGGTGCAACTAATGAAAAACTGTTTTTT.

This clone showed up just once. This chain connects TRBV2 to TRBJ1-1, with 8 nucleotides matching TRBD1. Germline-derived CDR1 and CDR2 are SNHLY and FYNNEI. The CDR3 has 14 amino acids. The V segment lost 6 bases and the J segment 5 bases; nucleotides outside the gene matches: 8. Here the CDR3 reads CASRDREKETEAFF. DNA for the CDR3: TGTGCCAGCAGGGACAGGGAAAAAGAGACTGAAGCTTTCTTT.

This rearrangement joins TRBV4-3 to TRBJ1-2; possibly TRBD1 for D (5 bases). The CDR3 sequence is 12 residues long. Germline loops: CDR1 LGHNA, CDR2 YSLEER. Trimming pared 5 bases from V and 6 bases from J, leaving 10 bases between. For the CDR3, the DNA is TGCGCCAGCAGCTATGGCAGGGATGGCTACACCTTC. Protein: CASSYGRDGYTF.

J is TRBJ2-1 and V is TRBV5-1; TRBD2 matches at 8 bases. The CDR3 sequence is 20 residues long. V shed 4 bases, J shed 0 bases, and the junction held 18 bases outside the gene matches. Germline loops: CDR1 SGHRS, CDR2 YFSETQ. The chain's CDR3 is CASSPVVALAGKTSYNEQFF. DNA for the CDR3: TGCGCCAGCAGCCCCGTCGTTGCGCTAGCGGGCAAGACCTCCTACAATGAGCAGTTCTTC.